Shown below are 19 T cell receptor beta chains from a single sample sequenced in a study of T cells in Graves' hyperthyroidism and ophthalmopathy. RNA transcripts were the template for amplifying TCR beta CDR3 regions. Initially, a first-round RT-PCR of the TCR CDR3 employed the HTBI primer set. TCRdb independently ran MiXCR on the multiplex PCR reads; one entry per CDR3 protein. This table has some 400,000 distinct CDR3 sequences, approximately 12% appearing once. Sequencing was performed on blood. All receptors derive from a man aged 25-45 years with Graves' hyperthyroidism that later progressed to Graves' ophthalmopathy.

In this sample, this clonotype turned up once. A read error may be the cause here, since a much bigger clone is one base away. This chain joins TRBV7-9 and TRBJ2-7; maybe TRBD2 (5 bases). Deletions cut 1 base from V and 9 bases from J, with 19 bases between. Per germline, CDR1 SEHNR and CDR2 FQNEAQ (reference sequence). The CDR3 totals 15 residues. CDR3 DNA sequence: TGTGCCAGCAGCTTAGTCGGACGGGGTTCACTATTGCAGTACTTC. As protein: CASSLVGRGSLLQYF.

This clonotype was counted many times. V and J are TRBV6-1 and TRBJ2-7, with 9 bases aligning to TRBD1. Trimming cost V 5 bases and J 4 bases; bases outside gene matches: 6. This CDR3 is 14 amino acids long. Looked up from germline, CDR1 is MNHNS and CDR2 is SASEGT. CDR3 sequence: CASSSGQGMYEQYF. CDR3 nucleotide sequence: TGTGCCAGCAGTTCGGGACAGGGTATGTACGAGCAGTACTTC.

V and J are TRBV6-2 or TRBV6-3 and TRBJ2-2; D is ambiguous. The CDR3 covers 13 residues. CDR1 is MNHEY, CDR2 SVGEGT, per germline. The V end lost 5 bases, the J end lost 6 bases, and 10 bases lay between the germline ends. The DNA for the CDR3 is TGTGCCAGCAGTCACATGAGCGCCGGGGAGCTGTTTTTT. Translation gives CASSHMSAGELFF.

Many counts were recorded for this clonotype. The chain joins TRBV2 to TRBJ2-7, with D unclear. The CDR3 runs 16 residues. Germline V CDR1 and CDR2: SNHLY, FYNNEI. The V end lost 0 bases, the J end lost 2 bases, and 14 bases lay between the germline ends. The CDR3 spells CASSEAVSQPTYEQYF. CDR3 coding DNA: TGTGCCAGCAGTGAAGCGGTCAGCCAGCCCACCTACGAGCAGTACTTC.

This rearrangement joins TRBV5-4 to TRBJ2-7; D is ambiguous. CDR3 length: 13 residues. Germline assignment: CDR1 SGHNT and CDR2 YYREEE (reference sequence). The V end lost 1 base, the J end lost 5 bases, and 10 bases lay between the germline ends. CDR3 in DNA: TGTGCCAGCAGCTTGAGGCTAGATGACGAGCAGTACTTC. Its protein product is CASSLRLDDEQYF.

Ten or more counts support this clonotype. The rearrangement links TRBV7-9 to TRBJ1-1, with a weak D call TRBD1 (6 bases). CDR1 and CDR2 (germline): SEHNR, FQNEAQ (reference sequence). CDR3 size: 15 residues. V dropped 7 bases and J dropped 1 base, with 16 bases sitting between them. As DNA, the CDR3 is TGTGCCAGCACAAGGACAGCTTCCGGGAACACTGAAGCTTTCTTT. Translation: CASTRTASGNTEAFF.

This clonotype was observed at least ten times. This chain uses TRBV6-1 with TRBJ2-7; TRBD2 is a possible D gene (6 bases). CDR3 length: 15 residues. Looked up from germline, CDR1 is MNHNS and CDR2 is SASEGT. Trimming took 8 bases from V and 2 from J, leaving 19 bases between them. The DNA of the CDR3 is TGTGCCAGCTCCCTCGGGGGTGTTAGCGCCTACGAGCAGTACTTC. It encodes CASSLGGVSAYEQYF.

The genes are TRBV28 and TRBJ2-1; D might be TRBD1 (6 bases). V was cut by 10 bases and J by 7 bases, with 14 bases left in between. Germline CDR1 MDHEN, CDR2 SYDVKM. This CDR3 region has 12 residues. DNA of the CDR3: TGTGCCACCACACAACAGGGAAATGAGCAGTTCTTC. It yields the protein CATTQQGNEQFF.

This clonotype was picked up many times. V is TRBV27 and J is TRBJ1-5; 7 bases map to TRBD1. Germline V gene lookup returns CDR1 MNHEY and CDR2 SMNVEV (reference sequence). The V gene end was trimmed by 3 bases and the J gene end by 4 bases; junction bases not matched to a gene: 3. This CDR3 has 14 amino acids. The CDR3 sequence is CASSLTGQNQPQHF. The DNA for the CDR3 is TGTGCCAGCAGTTTGACAGGGCAGAATCAGCCCCAGCATTTT.

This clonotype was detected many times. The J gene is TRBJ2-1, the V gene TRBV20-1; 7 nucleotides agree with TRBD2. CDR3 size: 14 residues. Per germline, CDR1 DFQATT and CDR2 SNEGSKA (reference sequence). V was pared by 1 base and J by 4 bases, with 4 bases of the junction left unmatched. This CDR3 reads CSARVRGRYNEQFF. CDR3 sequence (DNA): TGCAGTGCTAGAGTGCGGGGGAGGTACAATGAGCAGTTCTTC.

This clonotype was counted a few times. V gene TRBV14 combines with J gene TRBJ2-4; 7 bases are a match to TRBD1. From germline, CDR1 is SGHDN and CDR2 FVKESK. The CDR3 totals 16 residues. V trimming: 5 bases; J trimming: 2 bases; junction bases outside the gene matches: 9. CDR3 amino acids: CASSGRDSRTKNIQYF. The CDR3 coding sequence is TGTGCCAGCAGCGGACGGGACAGCCGAACCAAAAACATTCAGTACTTC.

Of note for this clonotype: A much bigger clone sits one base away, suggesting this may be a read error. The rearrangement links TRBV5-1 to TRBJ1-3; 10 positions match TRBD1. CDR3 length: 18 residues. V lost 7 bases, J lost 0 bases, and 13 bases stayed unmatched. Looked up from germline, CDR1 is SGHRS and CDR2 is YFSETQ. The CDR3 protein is CASGRSGTGASSGNTIYF. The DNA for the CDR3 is TGCGCCAGCGGCCGATCCGGGACAGGGGCGAGCTCTGGAAACACCATATATTTT.

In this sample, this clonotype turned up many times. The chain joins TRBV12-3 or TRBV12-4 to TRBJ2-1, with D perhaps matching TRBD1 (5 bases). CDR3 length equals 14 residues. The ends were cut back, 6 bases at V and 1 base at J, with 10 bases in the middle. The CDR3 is CASSDSLSYNEQFF. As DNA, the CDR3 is TGTGCCAGCAGCGACAGCCTTTCCTACAATGAGCAGTTCTTC.

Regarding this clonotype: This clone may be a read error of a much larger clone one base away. The CDR3 coding sequence is TGTGCCAGCAGTGAAGAAAGCGGGTTTTCCTACGAGCAGTTCTTC. Amino acids: CASSEESGFSYEQFF. The gene calls are TRBV6-1 and TRBJ2-7; maybe TRBD2 (6 bases). The J call may be mistaken, given a closer DNA end match to TRBJ2-1. Germline-derived CDR1 and CDR2 are MNHNS and SASEGT. The CDR3 extends over 15 amino acids.

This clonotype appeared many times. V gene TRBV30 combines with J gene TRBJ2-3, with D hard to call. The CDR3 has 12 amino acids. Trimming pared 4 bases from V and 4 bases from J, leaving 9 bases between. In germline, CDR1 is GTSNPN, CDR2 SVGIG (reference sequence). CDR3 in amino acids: CAWNSEADTQYF. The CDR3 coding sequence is TGTGCCTGGAACTCAGAGGCAGATACGCAGTATTTT.

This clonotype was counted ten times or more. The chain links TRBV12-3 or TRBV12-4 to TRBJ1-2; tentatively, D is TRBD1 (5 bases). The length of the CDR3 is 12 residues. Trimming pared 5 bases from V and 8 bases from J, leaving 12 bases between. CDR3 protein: CASSGTEVGYTF. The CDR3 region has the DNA TGTGCCAGCAGTGGGACGGAGGTGGGCTACACCTTC.

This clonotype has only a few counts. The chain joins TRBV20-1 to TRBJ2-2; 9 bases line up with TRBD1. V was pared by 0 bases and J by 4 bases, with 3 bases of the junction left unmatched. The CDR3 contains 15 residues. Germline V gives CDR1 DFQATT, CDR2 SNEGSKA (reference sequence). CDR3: CSARDGQGITGELFF. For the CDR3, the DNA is TGCAGTGCTAGAGATGGACAGGGGATCACCGGGGAGCTGTTTTTT.

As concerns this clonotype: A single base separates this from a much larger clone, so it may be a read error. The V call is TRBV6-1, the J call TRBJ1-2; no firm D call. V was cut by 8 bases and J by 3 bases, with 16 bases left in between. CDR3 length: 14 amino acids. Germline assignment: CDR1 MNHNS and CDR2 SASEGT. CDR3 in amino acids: CASFSGGNYYGYTF. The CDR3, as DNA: TGTGCCAGCTTCTCGGGAGGGAACTACTATGGCTACACCTTC.

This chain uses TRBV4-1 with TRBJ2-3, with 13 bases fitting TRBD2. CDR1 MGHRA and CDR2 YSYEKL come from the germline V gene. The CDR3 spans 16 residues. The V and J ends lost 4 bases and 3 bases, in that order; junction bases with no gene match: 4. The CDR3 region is CASSPQGLAGTDTQYF. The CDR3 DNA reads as TGCGCCAGCAGCCCGCAGGGACTAGCGGGGACAGATACGCAGTATTTT.